Below, 3 T cell receptor beta chains from the same sample are listed, as sequenced in a study of shared clonotypes between healthy human individuals (dated by TCRdb to the early 2020s). Libraries were prepared through the immunoSEQ multiplex PCR assay. TCRdb provides this immuneACCESS table in a form limited to in-frame rearrangements. Some clones are lacking; in checked studies, under half of them reflect an unresolved V gene, and why the rest are absent is not known. The sample yields hundreds of thousands of clones; around 97% were counted once. Jointly, the top ten make up approximately 0.057% of the sample. Sequencing was done on a sample of naive CD4+ T cells sorted from blood. Interpreted using the paper, the cell subset or site label stands for: CD45RA+ positively selected. These receptor sequences come from a woman aged 25 to 39 in good health.

This chain uses TRBV19 with TRBJ1-1; 9 bases are a match to TRBD1. V trimming: 8 bases; J trimming: 5 bases; junction bases outside the gene matches: 15. The CDR3 length is 16 residues. CDR1 LNHDA and CDR2 SQIVND come from the germline V gene (reference sequence). DNA of the CDR3: TGTGCCAGTTCTAGACGGTACCCGACAGGGGGGACTGAAGCTTTCTTT. The encoded protein is CASSRRYPTGGTEAFF.

This clone was seen just once. The chain couples TRBV28 to TRBJ1-2; 9 nucleotides agree with TRBD1. Germline trimming cut 6 bases from V and 4 bases from J; bases unmatched to any gene: 24. Per germline, CDR1 MDHEN and CDR2 SYDVKM. The CDR3 covers 20 residues. The CDR3 reads CASSPFLFDRGNSTAYGYTF. The CDR3 coding sequence is TGTGCCAGCAGCCCATTCCTTTTCGACAGGGGGAATTCGACCGCCTATGGCTACACCTTC.

The V gene is TRBV5-1, the J gene TRBJ2-2; D not certain. Germline loops: CDR1 SGHRS, CDR2 YFSETQ. This CDR3 region has 14 residues. V dropped 5 bases and J dropped 6 bases, with 14 bases sitting between them. The CDR3 DNA reads as TGCGCCAGCAGTCCCCGCCTGGTTCCCGGGGAGCTGTTTTTT. This sequence encodes CASSPRLVPGELFF.